This TCR beta chain is drawn from a study of blood T cell repertoires in COVID-19. Study in general: Collection of acute and convalescent COVID-19 samples took place in the United States, Italy and Spain. Sources were T cells, B-cell-depleted T cells, or PBMCs; the material itself was cDNA or gDNA.

Per the study methods: Reference gene primer amplification in the assay estimated nucleated cell counts. The method was immunoSEQ multiplex PCR; TCRdb's version includes in-frame clones alone and lacks a portion of them. Clone size and the V and J calls come from that table; the DNA yielded D and trimming. In the table there are 90,000 to 110,000 clones, about 85% of which are singletons. The V and J ends lost 3 bases and 4 bases respectively, with 15 bases between them. This CDR3 has 16 residues. The germline V gene encodes CDR1 KGHDR and CDR2 SFDVKD. The TCR was taken from a man aged 50-59 years with acute or convalescent COVID-19. Sequencing was done on a sample of peripheral blood. This chain uses TRBV24-1 with TRBJ1-5; possible D gene TRBD1, 5 bases. CDR3 nucleotide sequence: TGTGCCACCAGTGATCCAACTAAAGGGACTAATCAGCCCCAGCATTTT. It yields the protein CATSDPTKGTNQPQHF.